Following are 7 T cell receptor beta chains from one sample sequenced in a study of beta chain features in type 1 diabetes. The study reverse transcribed the entire isolated RNA, so it sequenced expressed TCRB transcripts. Clones were read by immunoSEQ multiplex PCR, and TCRdb kept only the in-frame ones, dropping some. The repertoire holds a few hundred thousand clones, with less than 15% as singletons. No antigen is known for these receptors. Whole-study results and caveats: Across all four CD4+ subsets, people with type 1 diabetes showed modestly shorter TCRB CDR3s.

Material for sequencing was naive CD4+ T cells from blood. All receptors derive from a woman younger than 30 with type 1 diabetes.

V usage is TRBV7-8 and J usage is TRBJ1-5; TRBD1 agrees at 7 bases. Germline V gene sequence: CDR1 SGHVS, CDR2 FQNEAQ. The CDR3 spans 15 residues. V lost 5 bases and J lost 2; bases outside the gene matches: 6. The CDR3 protein is CASSAKGAGNQPQHF. The CDR3 bases are TGTGCCAGCAGCGCCAAGGGGGCAGGCAATCAGCCCCAGCATTTT.

This clone was seen a few times. Other DNA sequences from this sample encode an identical CDR3 as well. This chain uses TRBV7-2 with TRBJ2-5; 8 nucleotides agree with TRBD2. The CDR3 is made up of 16 amino acids. The junction had 9 bases not matched to a gene; V was cut back by 1 base and J by 5 bases. In germline, CDR1 is SGHTA, CDR2 FQGNSA. CDR3 in DNA: TGTGCCAGCAGCTTAGTTGCGGGAGGCCCCGGGGAGACCCAGTACTTC. It translates to CASSLVAGGPGETQYF.

This clone was seen more than once but under ten times. The CDR3 is CASSWGTNTEAFF. Here the CDR3 DNA reads TGCGCCAGCAGCTGGGGGACTAACACTGAAGCTTTCTTT. The rearrangement uses TRBV5-1 and TRBJ1-1, with a possible D match to TRBD1 (5 bases). This CDR3 is built from 13 residues. V dropped 3 bases and J dropped 2 bases, with 8 bases sitting between them. Germline loops: CDR1 SGHRS, CDR2 YFSETQ. The entire variable domain, with the rest obtained from reference TRBV5-1 and TRBJ1-1, is as follows: KAGVTQTPRYLIKTRGQQVTLSCSPISGHRSVSWYQQTPGQGLQFLFEYFSETQRNKGNFPGRFSGRQFSNSRSEMNVSTLELGDSALYLCASSWGTNTEAFFGQGTRLTVV.

This clone has more than one count but fewer than ten. The chain combines TRBV28 with TRBJ2-1, with 7 bases aligning to TRBD2. Germline loops: CDR1 MDHEN, CDR2 SYDVKM. CDR3 size: 15 residues. The trim removed 2 bases at V and 0 bases at J, leaving 1 base unmatched. For the CDR3, the DNA is TGTGCCAGCAGTTTAGGCGGGAGCTCCTACAATGAGCAGTTCTTC. Its translation: CASSLGGSSYNEQFF. The variable domain in full, with the rest retrieved from reference TRBV28 and TRBJ2-1, is DVKVTQSSRYLVKRTGEKVFLECVQDMDHENMFWYRQDPGLGLRLIYFSYDVKMKEKGDIPEGYSVSREKKERFSLILESASTNQTSMYLCASSLGGSSYNEQFFGPGTRLTVL.

V is TRBV6-5 and J is TRBJ2-7, with 11 bases that match TRBD2. J lost 5 bases, V lost 5 bases, and 8 bases had no gene match. This CDR3 spans 15 amino acids. Germline V gene sequence: CDR1 MNHEY, CDR2 SVGAGI. Here the CDR3 DNA reads TGTGCCAGCAGTCCCTCGGGACTAGCGGTCGACGAGCAGTACTTC. It is translated as CASSPSGLAVDEQYF.

V is TRBV6-1 and J is TRBJ2-7, with D unclear. The CDR3 length is 14 residues. The ends were cut back, 1 base at V and 0 bases at J, with 7 bases in the middle. The germline gives CDR1 MNHNS, CDR2 SASEGT. In DNA, the CDR3 is TGTGCCAGCAGTGAAGGCCTAGGCTCCTACGAGCAGTACTTC. Encoded protein: CASSEGLGSYEQYF.

This chain joins TRBV20-1 and TRBJ2-5, with TRBD2 as a possible D gene (5 bases). Matching the DNA end better, TRBJ2-7 makes the J call doubtful. Germline CDR1 DFQATT, CDR2 SNEGSKA (reference sequence). The length of the CDR3 is 11 residues. The CDR3 is CSAERSYEQYF. The CDR3 nucleotides are TGCAGTGCTGAGCGGAGCTACGAGCAGTACTTC.